A selection of T cell receptor beta chains follows, all from one sample in a study of OX40 agonist ivuxolimab in advanced cancers. Using immunoSEQ multiplex PCR, the repertoire was profiled, and TCRdb retains in-frame clones only, with some absent. The sample lists 150,000 to 170,000 clones; 85% to 95% were seen once. The sequences come from CD4+ or CD8+ T cells sorted from blood, collected in a trial of the OX40 agonist ivuxolimab. The receptors derive from an adult with an advanced solid tumor such as melanoma, head and neck, liver or kidney cancer. Both conserved end residues are part of each CDR3. The D gene is left open where the match is weak. Rows may omit the clone size; those that give it use once, few, many or a size class.

j_call: TRBJ2-3; v_call: TRBV18; clone_size: NA; d_call: TRBD2; cdr3_nt: TGTGCCAGCTCACCACCTCTAGCGGGAGGTCGGGATACGCAGTATTTT; cdr3_aa: CASSPPLAGGRDTQYF
j_call: TRBJ2-7; v_call: TRBV5-6; clone_size: NA; d_call: TRBD1; cdr3_nt: TGTGCCAGCAGCTTGGCGTTAGGGACAGGGGTTTACGAGCAGTACTTC; cdr3_aa: CASSLALGTGVYEQYF
j_call: TRBJ2-7; v_call: TRBV6-5; clone_size: NA; d_call: NA; cdr3_nt: TGTGCCAGCAGGCGGGGAACGAGCTCCTACGAGCAGTACTTC; cdr3_aa: CASRRGTSSYEQYF
j_call: TRBJ1-3; v_call: TRBV7-9; clone_size: once; d_call: TRBD1; cdr3_nt: TGTGCCAGCAGCTTAGCGAGGACAGGGGCTGGAAACACCATATATTTT; cdr3_aa: CASSLARTGAGNTIYF
j_call: TRBJ1-4; v_call: TRBV27; clone_size: NA; d_call: NA; cdr3_nt: TGTGCCAGCAGTTTATACCGCTCGAGGGATGAAAAACTGTTTTTT; cdr3_aa: CASSLYRSRDEKLFF
j_call: TRBJ2-5; v_call: TRBV7-3; clone_size: NA; d_call: TRBD2; cdr3_nt: TGTGCCAGCAGCTTAACCCCAGGAGCGGGAGTTGGGGAGACCCAGTACTTC; cdr3_aa: CASSLTPGAGVGETQYF
j_call: TRBJ1-2; v_call: TRBV9; clone_size: NA; d_call: TRBD1; cdr3_nt: TGTGCCAGCAGCGTCACGGGACAGGGGTCCTATGGCTACACCTTC; cdr3_aa: CASSVTGQGSYGYTF
j_call: TRBJ1-2; v_call: TRBV27; clone_size: NA; d_call: TRBD1; cdr3_nt: TGTGCCAGCAGTTTCTTCGGACAGGGGGCCTATGGCTACACCTTC; cdr3_aa: CASSFFGQGAYGYTF
j_call: TRBJ1-4; v_call: TRBV28; clone_size: NA; d_call: TRBD1; cdr3_nt: TGTGCCAGCAGCAGCGGGACAGAACCTGAAAAACTGTTTTTT; cdr3_aa: CASSSGTEPEKLFF
j_call: TRBJ2-1; v_call: TRBV29-1; clone_size: NA; d_call: TRBD2; cdr3_nt: TGCAGCGTTAAGCGGGAGGGCCACAATGAGCAGTTCTTC; cdr3_aa: CSVKREGHNEQFF
j_call: TRBJ1-4; v_call: TRBV4-2; clone_size: once; d_call: NA; cdr3_nt: TGTGCCAGCAGCCAGGTCGCCCTGGGGCGGAGGGAAAAACTGTTTTTT; cdr3_aa: CASSQVALGRREKLFF
j_call: TRBJ2-5; v_call: TRBV4-3; clone_size: NA; d_call: TRBD2; cdr3_nt: TGCGCCAGCAGCCAGATTAGCGGGAGTGTTTCGGGGACCCAGTACTTC; cdr3_aa: CASSQISGSVSGTQYF
j_call: TRBJ1-2; v_call: TRBV19; clone_size: NA; d_call: TRBD1; cdr3_nt: TGTGCCAGTATCGGTTTGTCTAGGGGGCCCACTACCTTC; cdr3_aa: CASIGLSRGPTTF
j_call: TRBJ2-7; v_call: TRBV7-2; clone_size: NA; d_call: TRBD1; cdr3_nt: TGTGCCAGCAGCCCGGGACAGTTAGCCTACGAGCAGTACTTC; cdr3_aa: CASSPGQLAYEQYF
j_call: TRBJ1-2; v_call: TRBV6-1; clone_size: NA; d_call: NA; cdr3_nt: TGTGCCAGCAGTGAATGGGCCGGTAACTATGGCTACACCTTC; cdr3_aa: CASSEWAGNYGYTF
j_call: TRBJ1-6; v_call: TRBV10-3; clone_size: NA; d_call: NA; cdr3_nt: TGTGCCACCCACGGAGCGAGTGATTCACCCCTCCACTTT; cdr3_aa: CATHGASDSPLHF
j_call: TRBJ1-4; v_call: TRBV6-4; clone_size: NA; d_call: NA; cdr3_nt: TGTGCCAGGGAGGTGGGCTTTCCAACTAATGAAAAACTGTTTTTT; cdr3_aa: CAREVGFPTNEKLFF
j_call: TRBJ2-3; v_call: TRBV6-5; clone_size: once; d_call: NA; cdr3_nt: TGTGCCAGCAGGGGGCAAGCGGCTAGCACAGATACGCAGTATTTT; cdr3_aa: CASRGQAASTDTQYF
j_call: TRBJ2-6; v_call: TRBV18; clone_size: NA; d_call: NA; cdr3_nt: TGTGCCAGCTCACCACCCAGAGGGGGTATCTCTGGGGCCAACGTCCTGACTTTC; cdr3_aa: CASSPPRGGISGANVLTF
j_call: TRBJ1-3; v_call: TRBV5-6; clone_size: once; d_call: NA; cdr3_nt: TGTGCCAGCAGTACGTTCGGACAGTCTGGAAACACCATATATTTT; cdr3_aa: CASSTFGQSGNTIYF
j_call: TRBJ1-3; v_call: TRBV7-9; clone_size: NA; d_call: NA; cdr3_nt: TGTGCCAGCAGCCCCTCAGGATCTGGAGGAAACACCATATATTTT; cdr3_aa: CASSPSGSGGNTIYF
j_call: TRBJ1-2; v_call: TRBV4-3; clone_size: NA; d_call: NA; cdr3_nt: TGCGCCAGCAGCCAAGGAGATAGGGGGGATGGCTACACCTTC; cdr3_aa: CASSQGDRGDGYTF
j_call: TRBJ1-4; v_call: TRBV28; clone_size: NA; d_call: NA; cdr3_nt: TGTGCCAGCAGTTCCGGCGGAACTAATGAAAAACTGTTTTTT; cdr3_aa: CASSSGGTNEKLFF
j_call: TRBJ2-7; v_call: TRBV7-9; clone_size: NA; d_call: NA; cdr3_nt: TGTGCCAGCAGCTGGTTCGGCGTAGCGGAGTACTCCTACGAGCAGTACTTC; cdr3_aa: CASSWFGVAEYSYEQYF
j_call: TRBJ1-4; v_call: TRBV7-2; clone_size: NA; d_call: TRBD1; cdr3_nt: TGTGCCAGCAGCCCGGACAGGGTTTCAAATGAAAAACTGTTTTTT; cdr3_aa: CASSPDRVSNEKLFF
j_call: TRBJ2-1; v_call: TRBV11-2; clone_size: NA; d_call: NA; cdr3_nt: TGTGCCAGCAGCTTAGTAACTAGCCCCTACAATGAGCAGTTCTTC; cdr3_aa: CASSLVTSPYNEQFF
j_call: TRBJ2-1; v_call: TRBV2; clone_size: NA; d_call: TRBD2; cdr3_nt: TGTGCCAGCAATATGGGACTAGCGGGCCGCAATGAGCAGTTCTTC; cdr3_aa: CASNMGLAGRNEQFF
j_call: TRBJ1-1; v_call: TRBV18; clone_size: NA; d_call: NA; cdr3_nt: TGTGCCAGCTCACAAATTCAGGATCAGCCGGGCACTGAAGCTTTCTTT; cdr3_aa: CASSQIQDQPGTEAFF
j_call: TRBJ1-4; v_call: TRBV18; clone_size: NA; d_call: NA; cdr3_nt: TGTGCCAGCTCACCGGACGGCGGGGCAAGAGAAAAACTGTTTTTT; cdr3_aa: CASSPDGGAREKLFF
j_call: TRBJ2-7; v_call: TRBV2; clone_size: once; d_call: TRBD1; cdr3_nt: TGTGCCAGCAGCTTACAGGGGAATTTGGCCTACGAGCAGTACTTC; cdr3_aa: CASSLQGNLAYEQYF
j_call: TRBJ2-7; v_call: TRBV4-3; clone_size: NA; d_call: NA; cdr3_nt: TGCGCCAGCAGCTCCCGGGGCGAGCAGTACTTC; cdr3_aa: CASSSRGEQYF
j_call: TRBJ2-7; v_call: TRBV2; clone_size: NA; d_call: NA; cdr3_nt: TGTGCCAGCAGTGAAGCGCTCGCCAGGGTCTACGAGCAGTACTTC; cdr3_aa: CASSEALARVYEQYF
j_call: TRBJ2-5; v_call: TRBV11-2; clone_size: NA; d_call: NA; cdr3_nt: TGTGCCAGCAGCTTAGAGGCGAACCGAGAGACCCAGTACTTC; cdr3_aa: CASSLEANRETQYF
j_call: TRBJ1-2; v_call: TRBV27; clone_size: NA; d_call: NA; cdr3_nt: TGTGCCAGCAGCTCCCGGCGGGGGCGGGGCTATGGCTACACCTTC; cdr3_aa: CASSSRRGRGYGYTF
j_call: TRBJ2-3; v_call: TRBV9; clone_size: NA; d_call: TRBD2; cdr3_nt: TGTGCCAGCAGCCCCCAGGCGGGAGGCTCAGATACGCAGTATTTT; cdr3_aa: CASSPQAGGSDTQYF
j_call: TRBJ1-5; v_call: TRBV19; clone_size: NA; d_call: NA; cdr3_nt: TGTGCCAGTAGTATAACTGGGTTCAATCAGCCCCAGCATTTT; cdr3_aa: CASSITGFNQPQHF
j_call: TRBJ2-7; v_call: TRBV12-1; clone_size: NA; d_call: NA; cdr3_nt: TGTGCCAGCAGTTTCGGGGCGGGAGGACACGAGCAGTACTTC; cdr3_aa: CASSFGAGGHEQYF
j_call: TRBJ2-7; v_call: TRBV28; clone_size: NA; d_call: NA; cdr3_nt: TGTGCCAGCACCGTCAGGGGCGCCTACGAGCAGTACTTC; cdr3_aa: CASTVRGAYEQYF
j_call: TRBJ1-4; v_call: TRBV5-4; clone_size: NA; d_call: TRBD1; cdr3_nt: TGTGCCAGCAGCCGGGACAGGGGGCATGAAAAACTGTTTTTT; cdr3_aa: CASSRDRGHEKLFF
j_call: TRBJ1-2; v_call: TRBV18; clone_size: NA; d_call: NA; cdr3_nt: TGTGCCAGCTCACCACGGACGGCTAACTATGGCTACACCTTC; cdr3_aa: CASSPRTANYGYTF